This paragraph reports one TCR beta chain. No antigen is known for it. Trimming took off 4 bases at V and 1 base at J, with 15 bases between the two ends. This CDR3 has 16 amino acids. TCRdb reprocessed the 5' RACE reads with MiXCR, giving one entry per CDR3 protein. Of fewer than 450,000 distinct CDR3 sequences in the sample, around a tenth are singletons; the top ten hold roughly 18%. This record comes from a study of T cells after yellow fever vaccination. Overall study findings and caveats: Though weaker, the secondary response peaked faster, on day 5 versus 15. Clonotypes found in both CD4 and CD8 compartments made up a small share.

J is TRBJ2-3 and V is TRBV12-3 or TRBV12-4; D is ambiguous. The TCR comes from a man between 18 and 29 years old who received the YFV17D yellow fever vaccine. The sample consisted of PBMCs, taken on the day of the first yellow fever vaccination. The CDR3 bases are TGTGCCAGCAGTTCCCCCTCACAGTCAGGCACAGATACGCAGTATTTT. This encodes CASSSPSQSGTDTQYF.